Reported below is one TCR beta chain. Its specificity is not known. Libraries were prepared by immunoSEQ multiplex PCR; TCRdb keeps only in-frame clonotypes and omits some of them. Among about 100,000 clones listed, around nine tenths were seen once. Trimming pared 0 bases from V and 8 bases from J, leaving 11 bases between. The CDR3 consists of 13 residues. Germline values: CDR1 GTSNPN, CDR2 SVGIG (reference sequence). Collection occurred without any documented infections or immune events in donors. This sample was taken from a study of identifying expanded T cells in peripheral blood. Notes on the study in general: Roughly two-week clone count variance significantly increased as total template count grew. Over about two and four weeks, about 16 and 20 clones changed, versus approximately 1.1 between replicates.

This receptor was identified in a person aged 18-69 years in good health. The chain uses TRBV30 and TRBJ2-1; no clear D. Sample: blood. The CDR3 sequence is CAWSVGSGYEQFF. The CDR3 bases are TGTGCCTGGAGTGTAGGTAGTGGCTATGAGCAGTTCTTC.